The clone carrying this T cell receptor (beta chain) showed up many times. Its antigen is unidentified. This record belongs to a study of neurological immune-mediated disorders. Study-level findings and limits: It was HTLV-1-associated myelopathy that showed the most TCR clonal expansion, while multiple sclerosis showed the least, falling below healthy controls.

Synthesis of cDNA used 5'RACE (with 10-nucleotide random UMIs). Every sequencing run produced over 200 million TCR-beta sequences, and the sequences from any one run covered 15-18 subjects. TCRdb itself ran the 5' RACE reads through MiXCR, one entry per CDR3 protein. The repertoire has 85,000 to 100,000 distinct CDR3 sequences, approximately 3.3% of them found once; the top ten carry around 6%. The sample was PBMCs. The sequence was collected from a woman in her late teens or twenties with multiple sclerosis.

The CDR3 loop reads CASSLGQGFQETQYF. The CDR3 DNA reads as TGTGCCAGCAGCTTAGGACAGGGGTTCCAAGAGACCCAGTACTTC. The chain recombines TRBV5-6 with TRBJ2-5, with 9 bases aligning to TRBD1. The junction had 3 bases not matched to a gene; V was cut back by 2 bases and J by 1 base. From germline, CDR1 is SGHDT and CDR2 YYEEEE. The CDR3 contains 15 residues.